The 21 T cell receptor beta chains below were found in one sample sequenced in a study of cytomegalovirus exposure and HLA in healthy donors. Primers: 60 Vbeta forward and 13 Jbeta reverse. The method was immunoSEQ multiplex PCR; TCRdb's version includes in-frame clones alone and lacks a portion of them. The profile shows about 150,000 clones, roughly 70% of them singletons. Material: PBMCs. The receptor source for this set is a man aged 30 to 45 in good health and CMV-seronegative.

The CDR3 reads CASIAGGASEQYF. The CDR3 DNA is TGTGCCAGCATTGCCGGGGGGGCATCCGAGCAGTACTTC. The rearrangement links TRBV2 to TRBJ2-5; 8 bases agree with TRBD2. The end of the DNA is better explained by TRBJ2-7, so the J call may be wrong. Germline lookup yields CDR1 SNHLY and CDR2 FYNNEI. The CDR3 is 13 amino acids.

The rearrangement uses TRBV15 and TRBJ1-1; maybe TRBD1 (5 bases). V lost 0 bases, J lost 4 bases, and 9 bases lay in between. CDR3 length: 14 amino acids. CDR1 and CDR2 (germline): LNHNV, YYDKDF (reference sequence). For the CDR3, the DNA is TGTGCCACCAGCAGAGATCAGGGTGCCACTGAAGCTTTCTTT. Protein: CATSRDQGATEAFF.

V and J are TRBV27 and TRBJ2-5; 11 bases line up with TRBD1. The CDR3 totals 15 residues. Germline V lookup: CDR1 MNHEY, CDR2 SMNVEV (reference sequence). V lost 3 bases, J lost 5 bases, and 5 bases stayed unmatched. This chain's CDR3 is CASSFRTGGLETQYF. In DNA form, the CDR3 reads TGTGCCAGCAGTTTCCGGACAGGGGGCTTGGAGACCCAGTACTTC.

The gene calls are TRBV6-6 and TRBJ2-7, with D possibly matching TRBD1 (5 bases). The CDR3 runs to 16 residues. Trimming removed 2 bases from V and 2 bases from J, with 16 bases in between. In germline, CDR1 is MNHNY, CDR2 SVGAGI (reference sequence). The CDR3 coding sequence is TGTGCCAGCAGTTACAGTCCAATGCCAGGGACCTACGAGCAGTACTTC. Encoded protein: CASSYSPMPGTYEQYF.

The rearrangement links TRBV30 to TRBJ1-5; tentatively, D is TRBD1 (5 bases). The germline V gene has CDR1 GTSNPN and CDR2 SVGIG (reference sequence). The CDR3 has 16 amino acids. The V end lost 5 bases, the J end lost 2 bases, and 19 bases lay between the germline ends. The CDR3 loop is CAWSLGRALGNQPQHF. For the CDR3, the DNA is TGTGCCTGGTCGCTCGGCAGGGCCTTAGGCAATCAGCCCCAGCATTTT.

The chain joins TRBV2 to TRBJ1-2, with a weak D call TRBD1 (6 bases). V was cut by 9 bases and J by 3 bases, with 11 bases left in between. CDR3 length: 12 residues. Germline assignment: CDR1 SNHLY and CDR2 FYNNEI. CDR3 sequence reads: CASKTGHYGYTF. The CDR3, as DNA: TGTGCCAGTAAGACAGGACACTATGGCTACACCTTC.

This chain uses TRBV6-5 with TRBJ1-5, with D perhaps matching TRBD1 (5 bases). Trimming stripped 6 bases from V and 4 bases from J, with 16 bases between. There are 15 residues in the CDR3. Germline V gene data show CDR1 as MNHEY and CDR2 as SVGAGI. CDR3 sequence: CASRPGGGGNQPQHF. In DNA, the CDR3 is TGTGCCAGCAGACCCGGCGGGGGAGGAAATCAGCCCCAGCATTTT.

The rearrangement links TRBV19 to TRBJ2-7; 7 bases are a match to TRBD1. Trimming took 7 bases from V and 2 from J; bases not matched to a gene: 8. CDR3 length: 14 residues. Germline-derived CDR1 and CDR2 are LNHDA and SQIVND (reference sequence). For the CDR3, the DNA is TGTGCCAGTACCCGACAGGGAGCGACCTACGAGCAGTACTTC. The encoded protein is CASTRQGATYEQYF.

The chain recombines TRBV7-9 with TRBJ1-1; 7 bases align to TRBD1. The ends lost 3 bases at V and 5 bases at J; junction bases unmatched: 6. CDR1 and CDR2 (germline): SEHNR, FQNEAQ (reference sequence). CDR3 length equals 14 residues. The CDR3 region has the DNA TGTGCCAGCAGCTTCGGACAGGTTGGGACTGAAGCTTTCTTT. It translates to CASSFGQVGTEAFF.

The V call is TRBV6-5, the J call TRBJ1-2, with TRBD1 matching over 7 bases. Per the germline V gene, CDR1 is MNHEY and CDR2 is SVGAGI. Trimming cost V 6 bases and J 4 bases; bases outside gene matches: 8. This CDR3 comprises 14 residues. This chain's CDR3 is CASSPWAGGYGYTF. In DNA, the CDR3 is TGTGCCAGCAGCCCTTGGGCAGGGGGCTATGGCTACACCTTC.

The chain employs TRBV7-9 and TRBJ2-4; 8 bases are shared with TRBD1. CDR1 is SEHNR and CDR2 is FQNEAQ in the germline V gene (reference sequence). CDR3 length: 14 amino acids. Trimming cost V 7 bases and J 6 bases; bases outside gene matches: 8. The CDR3, as DNA: TGTGCCAGCACAGGGGGCGCGGTCCCAAACATTCAGTACTTC. Encoded protein: CASTGGAVPNIQYF.

V and J are TRBV7-9 and TRBJ2-3; D remains ambiguous. CDR1 is SEHNR, CDR2 FQNEAQ, per germline (reference sequence). V was trimmed by 3 bases and J by 4 bases, leaving 11 bases between them. The length of the CDR3 is 14 residues. In DNA form, the CDR3 reads TGTGCCAGCAGCTTCGCGAGCCCCCCAGATACGCAGTATTTT. This codes for CASSFASPPDTQYF.

The V gene is TRBV9, the J gene TRBJ2-1; 14 positions match TRBD2. The CDR3 runs to 19 residues. V trimming: 4 bases; J trimming: 0 bases; junction bases outside the gene matches: 9. Germline-derived CDR1 and CDR2 are SGDLS and YYNGEE. The CDR3 DNA reads TGTGCCAGCAGCAATCTGGGACTAGCGGGAGACATCTCCTACAATGAGCAGTTCTTC. This translates into CASSNLGLAGDISYNEQFF.

This chain connects TRBV28 to TRBJ2-7; 8 positions agree with TRBD2. Trimming took 3 bases from V and 4 from J; bases not matched to a gene: 11. Germline V gives CDR1 MDHEN, CDR2 SYDVKM. The CDR3 loop spans 16 amino acids. The CDR3 sequence: CASSFPLGSGSYEQYF. CDR3 in DNA: TGTGCCAGCAGTTTCCCCCTTGGAAGCGGGAGTTACGAGCAGTACTTC.

Only one count was recorded for this clone. The gene calls are TRBV11-2 and TRBJ2-7, with 8 bases fitting TRBD1. The CDR3 length is 13 residues. The V gene end was trimmed by 4 bases and the J gene end by 7 bases; junction bases not matched to a gene: 6. CDR1 and CDR2 from the germline V gene are SGHAT and FQNNGV. Here the CDR3 DNA reads TGTGCCAGCAGCTCTGGACAGGGTCTAGAGCAGTACTTC. Protein product: CASSSGQGLEQYF.

The chain joins TRBV7-9 to TRBJ2-5; 10 bases are shared with TRBD1. V shed 5 bases and J 5 bases; nucleotides not matched to a gene: 11. This CDR3 spans 16 amino acids. Germline CDR1 reads SEHNR; CDR2 reads FQNEAQ (reference sequence). The CDR3 here is CASSPRTGGVRETQYF. CDR3 bases: TGTGCCAGCAGCCCCCGGACAGGGGGGGTAAGGGAGACCCAGTACTTC.

V usage is TRBV7-9 and J usage is TRBJ2-2; 9 positions agree with TRBD1. V shed 3 bases, J shed 3 bases, and the junction held 2 bases outside the gene matches. The CDR3 extends over 15 amino acids. Per germline, CDR1 SEHNR and CDR2 FQNEAQ (reference sequence). The DNA for the CDR3 is TGTGCCAGCAGCTTTTGGACAGGGGACACCGGGGAGCTGTTTTTT. Translating it yields CASSFWTGDTGELFF.

This chain uses TRBV5-1 with TRBJ1-4; D possibly corresponds to TRBD1 (5 bases). This CDR3 is 14 amino acids long. Germline V lookup: CDR1 SGHRS, CDR2 YFSETQ. Trimming removed 6 bases at V and 4 bases at J, with 13 bases between. The chain's CDR3 is CASTPGGGNEKLFF. The CDR3 region has the DNA TGCGCCAGCACGCCGGGGGGAGGTAATGAAAAACTGTTTTTT.

The chain links TRBV6-4 to TRBJ1-1, with D uncertain. V lost 0 bases, J lost 11 bases, and 13 bases lay in between. The CDR3 loop spans 13 amino acids. The germline V gene encodes CDR1 MRHNA and CDR2 SNTAGT. The CDR3 protein is CASSDSFSVGAFF. For the CDR3, the DNA is TGTGCCAGCAGTGACTCGTTCAGTGTCGGGGCTTTCTTT.

V and J are TRBV28 and TRBJ2-7; tentative D call: TRBD2 (5 bases). Trimming cost V 5 bases and J 6 bases, with 17 bases left between them. The CDR3 is 14 amino acids. Germline V gene data show CDR1 as MDHEN and CDR2 as SYDVKM. The CDR3 here is CASSKGGGIAEQYF. The CDR3 DNA reads as TGTGCCAGCAGTAAGGGCGGAGGAATCGCCGAGCAGTACTTC.

The V call is TRBV5-4, the J call TRBJ2-5; unclear D gene. CDR1 is SGHNT and CDR2 is YYREEE in the germline V gene (reference sequence). Trimming removed 1 base from V and 5 bases from J, with 12 bases in between. The CDR3 covers 14 residues. CDR3 nucleotide sequence: TGTGCCAGCAGCTTGTGGTCCTCCGGGGAGACCCAGTACTTC. Translated, it gives CASSLWSSGETQYF.